This T cell receptor beta chain was identified during a study of CD8 T cells in Susac syndrome. With random hexamers, reverse transcription was performed on about 0.45 to 1 ug of RNA. Coverage of TCR beta CDR3 amplification by immunoSEQ multiplex PCR extended to 54 Vbeta and 13 Jbeta. TCRdb processed the immunoSEQ multiplex PCR reads anew with MiXCR; each CDR3 protein has one entry. The sample has some 170,000 distinct CDR3 sequences; 85% to 95% are singletons. Germline CDR1 DFQATT, CDR2 SNEGSKA (reference sequence). V lost 6 bases, J lost 7 bases, and 7 bases stayed unmatched. This CDR3 comprises 13 residues.

This TCR was recovered from a human donor in good health. This chain joins TRBV20-1 and TRBJ2-1, with 9 bases lining up with TRBD2. The sample was CD4+ T cells from PBMCs. The CDR3 is CSAKRGVGNEQFF. The CDR3 nucleotides are TGCAGTGCCAAGCGGGGGGTAGGGAATGAGCAGTTCTTC.